This passage covers 3 T cell receptor beta chains from one sample sequenced in a study of post-analysis software for immune sequencing data (dated by TCRdb to the mid-2010s). Overall study outcomes, separate from this receptor: A few TRBV segments, including TRBV5-6, TRBV5-1 and TRBV20-1, were significantly more frequent in patients than controls.

Library prep was done by PCR. Sequenced on an Illumina HiSeq 2500. To reduce PCR and sequencing biases, unique molecular identifiers were incorporated into the TCR beta cDNA libraries. TCRdb ran its own pipeline on the public reads, namely fastp trimming at Q25 and MiXCR clone calling, and kept in-frame beta chains. Each entry is one CDR3 protein sequence, shown with its most common DNA and genes. Within this sample are fewer than 900,000 distinct CDR3 sequences, with 46% of them counted one time only. The biggest ten clones account for 4.9% of the sample. Antigen specificity for these receptors is unknown. The sequencing input was blood. The origin of the receptors is a girl aged 10 to 17 with multiple sclerosis.

The chain has TRBV20-1 and TRBJ1-4, with D perhaps matching TRBD1 (5 bases). The germline V and J ends were trimmed by 2 bases and 2 bases, with 9 bases remaining between them. Germline V gene data show CDR1 as DFQATT and CDR2 as SNEGSKA (reference sequence). The length of the CDR3 is 14 residues. CDR3 DNA sequence: TGCAGTGCTAGACGGGCAGGGACTAATGAAAAACTGTTTTTT. Its protein is CSARRAGTNEKLFF.

This clonotype appeared a few times. The V gene is TRBV5-6, the J gene TRBJ1-2; weak D call: TRBD1 (6 bases). The CDR3 runs 16 residues. Trimming took off 1 base at V and 2 bases at J, with 15 bases between the two ends. The germline V gene has CDR1 SGHDT and CDR2 YYEEEE. CDR3 sequence (DNA): TGTGCCAGCAGCTTGTCCAGGACAGTTCTAAACTATGGCTACACCTTC. Its protein product is CASSLSRTVLNYGYTF.

The CDR3 here is CASSSPGLAGGPLIGEQFF. For the CDR3, the DNA is TGTGCCAGCAGCTCCCCGGGACTAGCGGGAGGGCCCTTGATAGGTGAGCAGTTCTTC. The V call is TRBV7-9, the J call TRBJ2-1, with 16 bases identical to TRBD2. Losses at the gene ends were 4 bases for V and 9 bases for J; bases not matched to a gene: 15. There are 19 residues in the CDR3. CDR1 is SEHNR and CDR2 is FQNEAQ in the germline V gene (reference sequence).